Listed here are 7 T cell receptor beta chains from one sample, sequenced in a study of CD4+ T cells in melanoma. The table came from immunoSEQ multiplex PCR; TCRdb's copy has only in-frame clones and leaves some out. This table holds 7,000 to 9,500 clones, approximately 70% found once. Sequenced input: cells from a culture (not recorded whether cultured in vitro). These receptors were collected from a human donor with melanoma.

This clone has just one count. The chain carries TRBV6-5 and TRBJ2-1; D may be TRBD2 (6 bases). The CDR3 consists of 13 residues. Germline V gene sequence: CDR1 MNHEY, CDR2 SVGAGI. Trimming took off 6 bases at V and 3 bases at J, with 9 bases between the two ends. CDR3 bases: TGTGCCAGCAGACCAGCGGGCTACAATGAGCAGTTCTTC. It specifies CASRPAGYNEQFF.

The V call is TRBV10-3, the J call TRBJ2-3, with D possibly TRBD2 on 5 matching bases. The germline V gene has CDR1 ENHRY and CDR2 SYGVKD. This CDR3 has 15 amino acids. Trimming stripped 4 bases from V and 5 bases from J, with 16 bases between. Written as DNA, the CDR3 is TGTGCCATCAGTGCCGGGGTTGATTTAGGAGATACGCAGTATTTT. It translates to CAISAGVDLGDTQYF.

This clone was detected only a few times. The chain has TRBV6-5 and TRBJ1-5; 8 bases align to TRBD1. This CDR3 is 13 amino acids long. Germline CDR1 reads MNHEY; CDR2 reads SVGAGI. Losses at the gene ends were 5 bases for V and 6 bases for J; bases not matched to a gene: 3. CDR3 in amino acids: CASSTGGGQPQHF. CDR3 in DNA: TGTGCCAGCAGTACAGGGGGAGGTCAGCCCCAGCATTTT.

The rearrangement uses TRBV6-5 and TRBJ1-1; no reliable D call. The germline CDR1 and CDR2 sequences are MNHEY and SVGAGI. Trimming pared 6 bases from V and 1 base from J, leaving 12 bases between. CDR3 length equals 14 residues. The CDR3 loop is CASRNRGENTEAFF. CDR3 bases: TGTGCCAGCAGGAATCGTGGGGAGAACACTGAAGCTTTCTTT.

The chain couples TRBV11-3 to TRBJ2-4; TRBD1 aligns across 7 bases. J lost 12 bases, V lost 5 bases, and 7 bases had no gene match. The CDR3 covers 12 residues. Germline CDR1 reads SGHNT; CDR2 reads YENEEA. Written as DNA, the CDR3 is TGTGCCAGCAGCCGACAGGGTGGCACTCAGTACTTC. Translating it yields CASSRQGGTQYF.

The genes are TRBV7-3 and TRBJ2-1; D is uncertain. Germline V lookup: CDR1 SGHTA, CDR2 FQGTGA. Trimming shortened V by 4 bases and J by 9 bases, and 16 bases separated the two germline ends. The length of the CDR3 is 14 residues. In nucleotides, the CDR3 is TGTGCCAGCAGCTCGTCCGGGCCGCGCGGTGAGCAGTTCTTC. Protein product: CASSSSGPRGEQFF.

The chain couples TRBV10-3 to TRBJ1-6; D might be TRBD1 (6 bases). This CDR3 comprises 17 residues. The V end lost 2 bases, the J end lost 5 bases, and 16 bases lay between the germline ends. Germline-derived CDR1 and CDR2 are ENHRY and SYGVKD. The CDR3 DNA is TGTGCCATCAGTGAGAGCGCGACAGGCTTAAATAATTCACCCCTCCACTTT. Translating gives CAISESATGLNNSPLHF.